This TCR beta chain originates from a study of CD8 T cells in ankylosing spondylitis. This clonotype was recorded many times. Its antigen remains unknown. General study findings and limits: Significantly higher representation of disease-linked clones was reported for matched ankylosing spondylitis synovial fluid. Typical of ankylosing spondylitis blood, it appeared, was a TCR beta motif of eight highly homologous variants. Relatively scarce in peripheral blood, disease-linked clones were CD8+. Reactive arthritis synovial fluid and blood were previously reported to contain some motif variants.

Per germline, CDR1 MDHEN and CDR2 SYDVKM. V was trimmed by 6 bases and J by 2 bases, leaving 16 bases between them. This CDR3 region has 15 residues. Making use of molecular barcodes, quantitative 5'-RACE generated TCR beta libraries. TCRdb ran MiXCR on the 5' RACE reads and lists one entry per CDR3 protein. The data contain 130,000 or so distinct CDR3 sequences, more than 15% of them singletons. The sequenced sample consisted of blood, either unsorted or a sorted T cell fraction (not recorded which). This rearrangement joins TRBV28 to TRBJ1-2; possibly TRBD1 for D (6 bases). The clonotype originates from a male donor with ankylosing spondylitis. The CDR3 region is CASRSIRDTNYGYTF. For the CDR3, the DNA is TGTGCCAGCAGGTCTATCCGGGACACGAACTATGGCTACACCTTC.